This T cell receptor (beta chain) comes out of a study of cytomegalovirus exposure and HLA in healthy donors. Whole-study results and caveats: Analysis was performed later, and it showed HLA-associated TCR beta chains to be more clonally expanded than equally common others. In a later analysis, an Asian-associated ancestry cluster reportedly showed fewer N-insertions than the approximately 640-donor mean.

Germline V lookup: CDR1 SGHNT, CDR2 YENEEA. This CDR3 contains 13 residues. Trimming left V 0 bases short and J 5 bases short, with 7 bases between. PCR involved 60 Vbeta and 13 Jbeta primers. Profiled with immunoSEQ multiplex PCR; TCRdb holds only in-frame clones, not every one. The table has roughly 80,000 clones, around 78% seen once. Of note for this clone: The antigen is undetermined.

This TCR was recovered from a man between 35 and 55 years old in good health and CMV-seronegative. What was sequenced was PBMCs. The chain couples TRBV11-3 to TRBJ1-1; tentatively, D is TRBD1 (5 bases). CDR3 nucleotide sequence: TGTGCCAGCAGCTTAGAAGGACAAACTGAAGCTTTCTTT. It translates to CASSLEGQTEAFF.